The clone carrying this T cell receptor (beta chain) was counted between two and nine times. The sample originates from a study of blood T cells in healthy people across ages. Trimming stripped 0 bases from V and 0 bases from J, with 6 bases between. The CDR3 has 15 amino acids. The germline V gene encodes CDR1 LGHDT and CDR2 YNNKEL (reference sequence). Through a sample-barcoded 5' primer and a J-beta primer mix, a second PCR was run for about 6 to 11 cycles. TCRdb re-called the 5' RACE reads with MiXCR, one entry per CDR3 protein. The data contain 950,000 to 1,200,000 distinct CDR3 sequences, approximately 38% of them singletons.

This TCR was sampled from a man between 18 and 29 years old in good health. The genes are TRBV3-1 and TRBJ1-5, with unresolved D. Sequenced input: blood. CDR3 nucleotides: TGTGCCAGCAGCCAAGATGTTAGTAGCAATCAGCCCCAGCATTTT. This gives the protein CASSQDVSSNQPQHF. Combining the CDR3 with reference TRBV3-1 and TRBJ1-5 gives the whole variable domain DTAVSQTPKYLVTQMGNDKSIKCEQNLGHDTMYWYKQDSKKFLKIMFSYNNKELIINETVPNRFSPKSPDKAHLNLHINSLELGDSAVYFCASSQDVSSNQPQHFGDGTRLSIL.